This TCR beta chain was recovered during a study of post-analysis software for immune sequencing data. On the study more broadly: Courses of disease covered relapsing-remitting, secondary progressive and progressive-relapsing multiple sclerosis.

Worth noting for this clonotype: Its specificity is unknown. The junction does not match germline at one end; this may be a read error.

Included in the TCR beta cDNA libraries were unique molecular identifiers. Using its own MiXCR run on the PCR reads, TCRdb lists one record per CDR3 protein. Of 550,000 to 700,000 distinct CDR3 sequences listed, around 47% are singletons. The CDR3 contains 13 residues. Germline V gene lookup returns CDR1 SQVTM and CDR2 ANQGSEA. Broader study findings: Multiple sclerosis was associated with a significant reduction in normalized Chao1 diversity relative to controls. Strong co-clustering by F measure linked samples that shared a preparation batch. Five or six TRBV segments, TRBV5-6, TRBV5-1 and TRBV20-1 among them, were found more frequent in patients than controls.

V usage is TRBV29-1 and J usage is TRBJ2-7; D unclear. This receptor was taken from a girl aged 5-17 years with multiple sclerosis. Sequencing input: blood. The CDR3 sequence is CSVELKGPYDQYF. The CDR3 coding sequence is TGCAGCGTTGAACTGAAAGGACCCTACGACCAGTACTTC.